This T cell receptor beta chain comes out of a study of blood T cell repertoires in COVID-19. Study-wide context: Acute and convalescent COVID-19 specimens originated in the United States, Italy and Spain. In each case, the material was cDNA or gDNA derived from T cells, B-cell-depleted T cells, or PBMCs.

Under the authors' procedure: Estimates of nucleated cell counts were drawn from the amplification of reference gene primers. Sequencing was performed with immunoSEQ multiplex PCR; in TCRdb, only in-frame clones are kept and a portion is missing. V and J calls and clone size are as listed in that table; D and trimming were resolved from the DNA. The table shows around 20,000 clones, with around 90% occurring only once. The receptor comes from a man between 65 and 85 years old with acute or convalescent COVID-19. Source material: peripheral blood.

In DNA, the CDR3 is TGTGCCAGCAGTACCGGACAGGGGAATGAAAAACTGTTTTTT. Amino acid sequence: CASSTGQGNEKLFF. V is TRBV7-9 and J is TRBJ1-4; TRBD1 agrees at 9 bases. Germline CDR1 is SEHNR and CDR2 is FQNEAQ (reference sequence). V lost 6 bases and J lost 5; bases outside the gene matches: 4. The CDR3 totals 14 residues.